This passage covers 7 T cell receptor beta chains from one sample sequenced in a study of blood T cells in healthy people across ages. With a J-beta primer mix and a sample-barcoded 5' primer, a second PCR ran about 7 to 12 cycles. MiXCR was run by TCRdb on the 5' RACE reads, yielding one entry per CDR3 protein. This repertoire shows about 640,000 distinct CDR3 sequences, 40% to 45% found once; its top ten account for around 32%. Sequencing was carried out using blood. These receptors were taken from a man at least 80 years old in good health.

This clonotype has at least ten counts. The chain recombines TRBV7-2 with TRBJ2-6; D remains ambiguous. The V and J ends lost 4 bases and 4 bases respectively, with 8 bases between them. CDR3 length: 14 amino acids. In germline, CDR1 is SGHTA, CDR2 FQGNSA. This chain's CDR3 is CASSYLRGANVLTF. CDR3 in DNA: TGTGCCAGCAGCTATCTCCGGGGGGCCAACGTCCTGACTTTC.

This chain links TRBV20-1 with TRBJ1-6; 7 bases are shared with TRBD1. The CDR3 consists of 15 residues. V dropped 1 base and J dropped 7; count of bases not matched to a gene: 7. Germline loops: CDR1 DFQATT, CDR2 SNEGSKA (reference sequence). As DNA, the CDR3 is TGCAGTGCTAGAGTCGGACAGGCTAACAATTCACCCCTCCACTTT. Amino acids: CSARVGQANNSPLHF.

The sample holds a few counts of this clonotype. The genes are TRBV29-1 and TRBJ1-5; D gene uncertain. Germline V gene sequence: CDR1 SQVTM, CDR2 ANQGSEA. The CDR3 covers 13 residues. Trimming took 6 bases from V and 5 from J, leaving 14 bases between them. The CDR3 DNA follows: TGCAGCGTCGGCGACGGGAGGTATCAGCCCCAGCATTTT. It encodes CSVGDGRYQPQHF.

This clonotype was found a few times. The gene calls are TRBV5-1 and TRBJ1-2; tentatively, D is TRBD1 (5 bases). The ends were cut back, 3 bases at V and 11 bases at J, with 11 bases in the middle. Germline V CDR1 and CDR2: SGHRS, YFSETQ. The CDR3 has 11 amino acids. CDR3 sequence (DNA): TGCGCCAGCAGCTACCAGGGAAGGTACACCTTC. This translates into CASSYQGRYTF.

Concerning this clonotype itself: A much bigger clone sits one base away, suggesting this may be a read error. The V gene is TRBV7-9, the J gene TRBJ2-1; D may be TRBD1 or TRBD2 (5 bases each). The CDR3 is 15 residues long. V lost 5 bases and J lost 5, with 16 bases in between. From germline, CDR1 is SEHNR and CDR2 FQNEAQ (reference sequence). CDR3 in amino acids: CASSARGGNDNEQFF. The CDR3 coding sequence is TGTGCCAGCAGCGCGAGGGGCGGCAACGACAATGAGCAGTTCTTC. Complete variable domain (other parts from reference TRBV7-9 and TRBJ2-1): DTGVSQNPRHKITKRGQNVTFRCDPISEHNRLYWYRQTLGQGPEFLTYFQNEAQLEKSRLLSDRFSAERPKGSFSTLEIQRTEQGDSAMYLCASSARGGNDNEQFFGPGTRLTVL.

This clonotype showed up just a few times. The genes are TRBV2 and TRBJ1-4, with a weak D call TRBD1 (6 bases). The V gene's germline CDR1 is SNHLY and CDR2 FYNNEI. The CDR3 extends over 16 amino acids. The V gene lost 3 bases and the J gene lost 7 bases, with 18 bases spanning the gap. This CDR3 reads CASSEDGQRETEKLFF. The CDR3 DNA reads as TGTGCCAGCAGTGAGGACGGACAGAGAGAGACTGAAAAACTGTTTTTT.

As regards this clonotype: This may be a read error, as it is one base from a much larger clone. V usage is TRBV6-2 or TRBV6-3 and J usage is TRBJ2-4; the D gene is possibly TRBD2 (5 bases). The germline gives CDR1 MNHEY, CDR2 SVGEGT. The CDR3 length is 14 residues. CDR3 region: CAGLAPSAKNTQYF. The CDR3 nucleotides are TGTGCCGGGCTAGCCCCTTCAGCCAAAAACACTCAGTACTTC.